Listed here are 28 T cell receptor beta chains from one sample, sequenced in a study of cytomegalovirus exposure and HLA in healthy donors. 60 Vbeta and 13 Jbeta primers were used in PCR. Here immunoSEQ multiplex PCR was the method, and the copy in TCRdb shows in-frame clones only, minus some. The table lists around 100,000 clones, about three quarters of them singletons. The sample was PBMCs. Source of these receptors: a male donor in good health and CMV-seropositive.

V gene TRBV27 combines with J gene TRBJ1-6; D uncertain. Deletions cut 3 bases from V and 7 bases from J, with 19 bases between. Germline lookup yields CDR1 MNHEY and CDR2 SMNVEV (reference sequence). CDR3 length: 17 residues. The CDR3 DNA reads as TGTGCCAGCAGTTTTTCCCCCGGGAGGTTGGACAATTCACCCCTCCACTTT. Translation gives CASSFSPGRLDNSPLHF.

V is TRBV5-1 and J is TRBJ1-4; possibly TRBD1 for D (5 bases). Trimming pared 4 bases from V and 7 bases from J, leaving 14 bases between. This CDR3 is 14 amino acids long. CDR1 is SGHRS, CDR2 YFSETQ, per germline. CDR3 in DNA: TGCGCCAGCAGCCTCATCGGGGGGAGTGAAAAACTGTTTTTT. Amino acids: CASSLIGGSEKLFF.

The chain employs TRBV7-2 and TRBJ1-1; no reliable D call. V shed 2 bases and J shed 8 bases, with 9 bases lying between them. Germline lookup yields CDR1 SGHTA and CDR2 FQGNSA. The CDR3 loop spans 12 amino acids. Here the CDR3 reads CASSLIGREAFF. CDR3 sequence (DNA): TGTGCCAGCAGCTTAATTGGTAGAGAAGCTTTCTTT. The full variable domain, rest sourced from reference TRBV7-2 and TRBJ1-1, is GAGVSQSPSNKVTEKGKDVELRCDPISGHTALYWYRQSLGQGLEFLIYFQGNSAPDKSGLPSDRFSAERTGGSVSTLTIQRTQQEDSAVYLCASSLIGREAFFGQGTRLTVV.

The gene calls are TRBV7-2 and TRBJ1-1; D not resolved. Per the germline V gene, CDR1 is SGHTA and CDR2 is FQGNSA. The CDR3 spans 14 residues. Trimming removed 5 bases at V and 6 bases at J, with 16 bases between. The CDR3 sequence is CASSPRRDGSEAFF. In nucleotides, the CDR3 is TGTGCCAGCAGCCCCCGGAGGGATGGGTCTGAAGCTTTCTTT.

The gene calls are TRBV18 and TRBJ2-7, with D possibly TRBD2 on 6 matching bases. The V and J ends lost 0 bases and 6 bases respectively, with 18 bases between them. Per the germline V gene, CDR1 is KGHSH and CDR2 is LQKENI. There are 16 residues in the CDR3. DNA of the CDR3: TGTGCCAGCTCACCACCGACCGGGACTCCCCAGTCCGAGCAGTACTTC. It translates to CASSPPTGTPQSEQYF.

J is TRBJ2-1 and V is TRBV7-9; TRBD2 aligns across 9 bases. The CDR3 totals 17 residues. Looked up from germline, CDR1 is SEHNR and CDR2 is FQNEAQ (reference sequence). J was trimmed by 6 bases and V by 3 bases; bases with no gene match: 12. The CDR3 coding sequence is TGTGCCAGCAGCTTGGGGCACGGGACTAGCTGGGGCAATGAGCAGTTCTTC. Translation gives CASSLGHGTSWGNEQFF.

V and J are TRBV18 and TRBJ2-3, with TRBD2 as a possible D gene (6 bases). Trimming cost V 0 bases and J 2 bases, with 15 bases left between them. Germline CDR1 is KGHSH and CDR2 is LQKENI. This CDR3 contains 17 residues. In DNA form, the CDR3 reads TGTGCCAGCTCACCACCTGGGACTCAGAGGGCCACAGATACGCAGTATTTT. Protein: CASSPPGTQRATDTQYF. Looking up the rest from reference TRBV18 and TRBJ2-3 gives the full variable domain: NAGVMQNPRHLVRRRGQEARLRCSPMKGHSHVYWYRQLPEEGLKFMVYLQKENIIDESGMPKERFSAEFPKEGPSILRIQQVVRGDSAAYFCASSPPGTQRATDTQYFGPGTRLTVL.

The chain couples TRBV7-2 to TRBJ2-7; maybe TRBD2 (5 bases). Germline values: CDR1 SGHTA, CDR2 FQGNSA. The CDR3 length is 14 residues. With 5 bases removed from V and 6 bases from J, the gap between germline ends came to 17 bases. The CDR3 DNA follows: TGTGCCAGCAGCCCCGGGATCTCAAGTTCCGAGCAGTACTTC. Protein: CASSPGISSSEQYF.

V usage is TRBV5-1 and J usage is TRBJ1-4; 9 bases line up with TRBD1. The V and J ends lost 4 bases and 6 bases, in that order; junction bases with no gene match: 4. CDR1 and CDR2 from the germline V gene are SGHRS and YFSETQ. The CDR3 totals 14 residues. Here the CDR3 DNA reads TGCGCCAGCAGCAAAACAGGGGGCGATGAAAAACTGTTTTTT. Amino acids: CASSKTGGDEKLFF.

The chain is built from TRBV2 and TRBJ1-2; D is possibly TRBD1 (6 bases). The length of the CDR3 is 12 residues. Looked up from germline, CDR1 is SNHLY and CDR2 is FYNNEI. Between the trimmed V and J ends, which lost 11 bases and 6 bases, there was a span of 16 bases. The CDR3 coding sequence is TGTGCCGGTGAACAGGGTACGGATGGCTACACCTTC. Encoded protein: CAGEQGTDGYTF.

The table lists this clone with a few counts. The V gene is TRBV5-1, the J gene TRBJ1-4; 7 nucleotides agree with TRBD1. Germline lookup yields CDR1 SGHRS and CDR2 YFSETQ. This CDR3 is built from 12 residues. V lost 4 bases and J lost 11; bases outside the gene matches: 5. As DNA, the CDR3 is TGCGCCAGCAGCGCCACAGGGGACAAACTGTTTTTT. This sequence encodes CASSATGDKLFF.

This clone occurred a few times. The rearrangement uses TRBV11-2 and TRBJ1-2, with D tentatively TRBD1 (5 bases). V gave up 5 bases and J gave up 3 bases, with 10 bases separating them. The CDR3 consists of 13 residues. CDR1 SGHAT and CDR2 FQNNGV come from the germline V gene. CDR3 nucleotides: TGTGCCAGCAGCCCGCAGACAGACTATGGCTACACCTTC. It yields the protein CASSPQTDYGYTF.

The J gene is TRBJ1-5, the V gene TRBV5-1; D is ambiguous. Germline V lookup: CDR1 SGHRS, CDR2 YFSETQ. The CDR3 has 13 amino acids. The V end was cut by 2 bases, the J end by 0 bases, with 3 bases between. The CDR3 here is CASSLYSNQPQHF. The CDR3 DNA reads TGCGCCAGCAGCTTATATAGCAATCAGCCCCAGCATTTT.

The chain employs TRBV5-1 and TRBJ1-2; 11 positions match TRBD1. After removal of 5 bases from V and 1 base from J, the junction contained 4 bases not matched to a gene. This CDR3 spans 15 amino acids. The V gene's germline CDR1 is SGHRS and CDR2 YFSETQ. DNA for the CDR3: TGCGCCAGCAGTCTCGGGACAGGGGGTAACTATGGCTACACCTTC. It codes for CASSLGTGGNYGYTF.

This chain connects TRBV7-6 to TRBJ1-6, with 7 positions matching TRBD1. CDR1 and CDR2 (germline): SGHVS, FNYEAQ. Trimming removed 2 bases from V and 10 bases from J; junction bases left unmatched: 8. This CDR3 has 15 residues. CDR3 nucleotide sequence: TGTGCCAGCAGCTTATTGACAGGGCGGGACTCACCCCTCCACTTT. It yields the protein CASSLLTGRDSPLHF.

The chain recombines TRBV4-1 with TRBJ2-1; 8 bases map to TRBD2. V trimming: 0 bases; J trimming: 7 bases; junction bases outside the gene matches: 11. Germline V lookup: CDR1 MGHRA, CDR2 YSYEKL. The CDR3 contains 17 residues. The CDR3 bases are TGCGCCAGCAGCCAAGAGAGGGCTGGACTAGCCGGAAATGAGCAGTTCTTC. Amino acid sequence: CASSQERAGLAGNEQFF.

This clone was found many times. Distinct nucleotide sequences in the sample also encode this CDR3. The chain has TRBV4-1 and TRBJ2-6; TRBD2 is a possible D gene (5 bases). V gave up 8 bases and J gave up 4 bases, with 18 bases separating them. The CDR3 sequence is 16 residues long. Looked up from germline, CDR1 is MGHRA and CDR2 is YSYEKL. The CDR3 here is CASPVLVLAGANVLTF. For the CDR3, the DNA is TGCGCCAGCCCCGTACTAGTCTTGGCCGGGGCCAACGTCCTGACTTTC.

The CDR3 protein is CASSVSGRVTGNTIYF. Written as DNA, the CDR3 is TGTGCCAGCAGCGTCAGTGGCAGGGTGACTGGAAACACCATATATTTT. This chain links TRBV9 with TRBJ1-3; D is possibly TRBD1 (5 bases). Germline loops: CDR1 SGDLS, CDR2 YYNGEE. The CDR3 spans 16 residues. Trimming stripped 2 bases from V and 2 bases from J, with 14 bases between. Supplemented by reference TRBV9 and TRBJ1-3, the full variable domain reads DSGVTQTPKHLITATGQRVTLRCSPRSGDLSVYWYQQSLDQGLQFLIQYYNGEERAKGNILERFSAQQFPDLHSELNLSSLELGDSALYFCASSVSGRVTGNTIYFGEGSWLTVV.

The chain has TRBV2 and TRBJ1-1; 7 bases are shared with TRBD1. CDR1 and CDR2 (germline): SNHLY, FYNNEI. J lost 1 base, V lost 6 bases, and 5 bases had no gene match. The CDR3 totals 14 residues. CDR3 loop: CASRKGQQNTEAFF. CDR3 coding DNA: TGTGCCAGCAGGAAGGGACAGCAGAACACTGAAGCTTTCTTT.

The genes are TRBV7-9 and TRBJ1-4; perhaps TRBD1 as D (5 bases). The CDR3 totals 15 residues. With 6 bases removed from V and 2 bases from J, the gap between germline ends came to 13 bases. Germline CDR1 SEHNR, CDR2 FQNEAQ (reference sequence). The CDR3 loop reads CASSRSGGTNEKLFF. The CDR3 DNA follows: TGTGCCAGCAGTCGATCGGGGGGGACTAATGAAAAACTGTTTTTT.

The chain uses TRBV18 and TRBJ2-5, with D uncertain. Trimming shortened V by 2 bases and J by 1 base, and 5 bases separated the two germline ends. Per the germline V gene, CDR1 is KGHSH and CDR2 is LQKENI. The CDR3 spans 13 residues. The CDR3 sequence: CASSPSVQETQYF. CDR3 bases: TGTGCCAGCTCACCATCAGTCCAAGAGACCCAGTACTTC.

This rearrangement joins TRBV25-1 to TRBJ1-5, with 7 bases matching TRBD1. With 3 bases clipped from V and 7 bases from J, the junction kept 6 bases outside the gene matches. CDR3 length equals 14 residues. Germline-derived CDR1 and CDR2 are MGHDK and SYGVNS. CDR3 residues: CASSDRTGGQPQHF. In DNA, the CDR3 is TGTGCCAGCAGTGACCGGACAGGAGGACAGCCCCAGCATTTT.

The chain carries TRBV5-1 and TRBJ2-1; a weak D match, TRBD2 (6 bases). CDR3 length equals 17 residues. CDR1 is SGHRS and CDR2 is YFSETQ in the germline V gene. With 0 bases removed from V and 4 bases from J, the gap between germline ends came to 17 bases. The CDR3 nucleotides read TGCGCCAGCAGCTTGGCCACTGTGTCGGAGGGGTACAATGAGCAGTTCTTC. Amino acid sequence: CASSLATVSEGYNEQFF.

CDR3: CASSSGTQYF. CDR3 bases: TGTGCCAGCAGTTCGGGGACCCAGTACTTC. The chain carries TRBV7-9 and TRBJ2-5; D is ambiguous. The germline CDR1 and CDR2 sequences are SEHNR and FQNEAQ (reference sequence). V lost 6 bases and J lost 7, with 6 bases in between. The CDR3 length is 10 residues.

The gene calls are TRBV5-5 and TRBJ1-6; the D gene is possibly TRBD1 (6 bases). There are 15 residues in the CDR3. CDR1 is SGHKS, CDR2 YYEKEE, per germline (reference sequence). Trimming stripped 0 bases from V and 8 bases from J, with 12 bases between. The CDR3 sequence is CASSLELGADSPLHF. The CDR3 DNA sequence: TGTGCCAGCAGCTTGGAGCTGGGGGCCGATTCACCCCTCCACTTT. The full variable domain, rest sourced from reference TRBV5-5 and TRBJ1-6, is DAGVTQSPTHLIKTRGQQVTLRCSPISGHKSVSWYQQVLGQGPQFIFQYYEKEERGRGNFPDRFSARQFPNYSSELNVNALLLGDSALYLCASSLELGADSPLHFGNGTRLTVT.

CDR3 region: CASSQGTGTSTDTQYF. CDR3 bases: TGCGCCAGCAGCCAGGGGACGGGGACTAGCACAGATACGCAGTATTTT. The V and J genes are TRBV4-3 and TRBJ2-3, with TRBD2 as a possible D gene (6 bases). This CDR3 comprises 16 residues. Trimming shortened V by 3 bases and J by 0 bases, and 13 bases separated the two germline ends. The germline V gene has CDR1 LGHNA and CDR2 YSLEER.

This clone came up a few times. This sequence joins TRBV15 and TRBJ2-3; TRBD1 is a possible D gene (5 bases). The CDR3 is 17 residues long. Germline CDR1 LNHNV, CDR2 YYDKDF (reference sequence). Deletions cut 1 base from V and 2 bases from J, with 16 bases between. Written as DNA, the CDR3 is TGTGCCACCAGCAGAGCGGTCAGGGCCAGGGTCACAGATACGCAGTATTTT. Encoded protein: CATSRAVRARVTDTQYF.

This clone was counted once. CDR3 amino acids: CASSGTGFVHGYTF. The DNA of the CDR3 is TGTGCCAGCAGCGGGACAGGGTTTGTCCATGGCTACACCTTC. The rearrangement links TRBV5-5 to TRBJ1-2; 9 nucleotides line up with TRBD1. CDR3 length: 14 amino acids. The germline gives CDR1 SGHKS, CDR2 YYEKEE (reference sequence). Trimming at V came to 4 bases and at J to 6 bases, leaving 7 bases not matched to a gene. The full variable domain, rest sourced from reference TRBV5-5 and TRBJ1-2, is DAGVTQSPTHLIKTRGQQVTLRCSPISGHKSVSWYQQVLGQGPQFIFQYYEKEERGRGNFPDRFSARQFPNYSSELNVNALLLGDSALYLCASSGTGFVHGYTFGSGTRLTVV.